The entry below describes one T cell receptor beta chain. What it binds is not known. The protocol was immunoSEQ multiplex PCR, while the TCRdb copy is restricted to in-frame clones and leaves out a portion. This table holds fewer than 70,000 clones, 95% found once. V gave up 4 bases and J gave up 14 bases, with 24 bases separating them. The CDR3 runs to 15 residues. Germline-derived CDR1 and CDR2 are MDHEN and SYDVKM. This sample was included in a study of cytomegalovirus exposure and HLA in healthy donors. Study-level findings and limits: Per published reports, the classifier diagnosed cytomegalovirus status with high specificity and sensitivity. There were some public TCRs occurring in many donors, but most TCR sequences were rare.

The chain carries TRBV28 and TRBJ2-1; D is possibly TRBD1 (5 bases). Sample: PBMCs. The source of this sequence is a woman under 30 in good health and CMV-seropositive. The CDR3 sequence: CASSSLTVVNPFEFF. Here the CDR3 DNA reads TGTGCCAGCAGTTCCTTGACAGTCGTTAACCCCTTTGAGTTCTTC. The full variable domain, in which reference TRBV28 and TRBJ2-1 provide the parts outside the CDR3, is DVKVTQSSRYLVKRTGEKVFLECVQDMDHENMFWYRQDPGLGLRLIYFSYDVKMKEKGDIPEGYSVSREKKERFSLILESASTNQTSMYLCASSSLTVVNPFEFFGPGTRLTVL.